The clone carrying this T cell receptor (beta chain) was counted between two and nine times. The antigen is undetermined. This sample is part of a study of blood T cells in healthy people across ages. Study-level points and caveats: Donors of long life had a larger count of naive CD4+ cells and greater diversity than aged donors. Diversity of TCR beta per million T cells declined in a roughly linear way with age.

The authors ran a second PCR of about 6 to 11 cycles using a sample-barcoded 5' primer and a J-beta primer mix. Via MiXCR, TCRdb re-called the 5' RACE reads, giving one row per CDR3 protein. The sample consists of 1.2 million to 1.5 million distinct CDR3 sequences, 42% of them appearing once. For every donor, a draw yielded about 10 milliliters of peripheral blood. Per individual sample, total RNA of at least 6 micrograms was extracted. Losses at the gene ends were 10 bases for V and 6 bases for J; bases not matched to a gene: 10. CDR1 SNHLY and CDR2 FYNNEI come from the germline V gene. The CDR3 totals 16 residues.

The TCR sequence derives from a woman in her late teens or twenties in good health. The chain is built from TRBV2 and TRBJ2-2; TRBD2 agrees at 14 bases. The sequencing sample was made of blood. The CDR3 reads CATSSGTSGRSGELFF. The CDR3 coding sequence is TGTGCCACCTCCTCCGGGACTAGCGGGAGATCCGGGGAGCTGTTTTTT.